This is a list of T cell receptor beta chains from one sample in a study of radiotherapy plus CTLA-4 blockade in lung cancer. Assay: immunoSEQ multiplex PCR; the TCRdb copy retains only in-frame clones and omits some. The sample shows about 31,000 clones, around 73% of them seen only once. The sample here was peripheral blood, taken from a patient treated with radiotherapy plus ipilimumab. The origin of the receptors is a human donor with non-small cell lung cancer who had stable disease on radiotherapy plus ipilimumab. Each CDR3 is given with its conserved first and last residue. A D gene is named only where the DNA matches it firmly. The listing skips clone size in some rows; elsewhere it reads once, few, many or a size class.

clone_size,j_call,v_call,d_call,cdr3_aa,cdr3_nt
-,TRBJ1-5,TRBV28,-,CASSFAWGDQPQHF,TGTGCCAGCAGTTTCGCCTGGGGGGATCAGCCCCAGCATTTT
-,TRBJ1-1,TRBV18,TRBD1,CASSPNRGPNTEAFF,TGTGCCAGCTCACCTAACAGGGGGCCGAACACTGAAGCTTTCTTT
once,TRBJ1-2,TRBV2,-,CASSESWAAMNYGYTF,TGTGCCAGCAGTGAATCTTGGGCCGCCATGAACTATGGCTACACCTTC
-,TRBJ2-3,TRBV28,TRBD2,CASTLAGGRVDTQYF,TGTGCCAGCACCCTAGCGGGGGGGCGGGTAGATACGCAGTATTTT
few,TRBJ1-1,TRBV7-9,-,CASSGLNTEAFF,TGTGCCAGCAGCGGACTAAACACTGAAGCTTTCTTT
-,TRBJ1-2,TRBV15,-,CATSRAGTTTNYGYTF,TGTGCCACCAGCAGAGCCGGGACAACAACTAACTATGGCTACACCTTC
medium-sized,TRBJ1-6,TRBV7-2,-,CASTLGSSYNSPLHF,TGTGCCAGCACCCTAGGGAGCTCCTATAATTCACCCCTCCACTTT
-,TRBJ2-5,TRBV25-1,-,CASSESGRGETQYF,TGTGCCAGCAGTGAGAGTGGGAGGGGGGAGACCCAGTACTTC
-,TRBJ2-4,TRBV18,-,CASSEQLAKNIQYF,TGTGCCAGCTCAGAACAGTTAGCCAAAAACATTCAGTACTTC
-,TRBJ2-6,TRBV11-3,TRBD1,CASSPGQGSSGANVLTF,TGTGCCAGCAGCCCGGGACAGGGGAGCTCTGGGGCCAACGTCCTGACTTTC
-,TRBJ2-7,TRBV6-1,-,CASSVYGQYF,TGTGCCAGCAGTGTCTACGGGCAGTACTTC
-,TRBJ1-2,TRBV30,TRBD1,CAYQTSTGIGYTF,TGTGCCTACCAAACCTCGACAGGGATAGGCTACACCTTC
-,TRBJ1-2,TRBV6-1,-,CASAQGSEYGYTF,TGTGCCAGCGCTCAGGGGTCGGAATATGGCTACACCTTC